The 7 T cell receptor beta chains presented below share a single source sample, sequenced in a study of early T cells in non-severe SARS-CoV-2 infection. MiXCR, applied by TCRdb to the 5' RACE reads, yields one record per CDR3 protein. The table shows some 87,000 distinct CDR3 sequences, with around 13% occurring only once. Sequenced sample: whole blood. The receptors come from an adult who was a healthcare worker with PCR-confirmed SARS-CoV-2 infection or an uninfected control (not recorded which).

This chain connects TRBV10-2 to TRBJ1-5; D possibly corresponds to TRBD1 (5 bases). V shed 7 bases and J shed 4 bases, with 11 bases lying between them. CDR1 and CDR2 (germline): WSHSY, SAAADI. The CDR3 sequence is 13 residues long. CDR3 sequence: CASKHDRNQPQHF. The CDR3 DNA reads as TGCGCCAGCAAACACGACAGAAATCAGCCCCAGCATTTT.

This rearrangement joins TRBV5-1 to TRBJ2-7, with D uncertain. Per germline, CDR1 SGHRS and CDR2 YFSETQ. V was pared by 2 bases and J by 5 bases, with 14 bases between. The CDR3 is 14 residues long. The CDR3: CASSLQSFRNEQYF. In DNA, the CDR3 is TGCGCCAGCAGCTTACAGAGTTTTAGGAACGAGCAGTACTTC.

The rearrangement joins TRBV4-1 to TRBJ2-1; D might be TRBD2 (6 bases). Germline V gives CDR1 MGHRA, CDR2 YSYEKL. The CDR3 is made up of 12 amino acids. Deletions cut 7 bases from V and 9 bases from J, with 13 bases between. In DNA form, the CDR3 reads TGCGCCAGCATTGACGGGGGTGGTGAGCAGTTCTTC. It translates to CASIDGGGEQFF.

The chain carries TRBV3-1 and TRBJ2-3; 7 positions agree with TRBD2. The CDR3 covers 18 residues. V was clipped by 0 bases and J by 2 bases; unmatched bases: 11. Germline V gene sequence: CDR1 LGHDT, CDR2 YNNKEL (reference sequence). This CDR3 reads CASSQESVSRGITDTQYF. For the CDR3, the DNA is TGTGCCAGCAGCCAAGAGTCGGTCTCGCGGGGGATCACAGATACGCAGTATTTT.

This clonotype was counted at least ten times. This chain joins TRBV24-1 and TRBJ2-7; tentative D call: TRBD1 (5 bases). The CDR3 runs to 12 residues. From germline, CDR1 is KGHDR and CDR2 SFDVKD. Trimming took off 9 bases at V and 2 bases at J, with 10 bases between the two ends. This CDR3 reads CATPDSTYEQYF. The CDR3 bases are TGTGCCACCCCCGACAGCACCTACGAGCAGTACTTC.

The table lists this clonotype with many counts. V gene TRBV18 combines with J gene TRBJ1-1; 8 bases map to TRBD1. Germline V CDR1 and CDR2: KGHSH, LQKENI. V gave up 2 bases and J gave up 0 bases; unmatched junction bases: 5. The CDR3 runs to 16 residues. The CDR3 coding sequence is TGTGCCAGCTCACCAGACAACAGGGGGATGAACACTGAAGCTTTCTTT. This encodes CASSPDNRGMNTEAFF.

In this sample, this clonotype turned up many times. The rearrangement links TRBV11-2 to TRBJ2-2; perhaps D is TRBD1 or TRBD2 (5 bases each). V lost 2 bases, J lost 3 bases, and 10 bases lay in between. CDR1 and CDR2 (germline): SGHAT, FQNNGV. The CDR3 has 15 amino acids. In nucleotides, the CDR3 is TGTGCCAGCAGCTTACAACGGGGACACACCGGGGAGCTGTTTTTT. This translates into CASSLQRGHTGELFF.